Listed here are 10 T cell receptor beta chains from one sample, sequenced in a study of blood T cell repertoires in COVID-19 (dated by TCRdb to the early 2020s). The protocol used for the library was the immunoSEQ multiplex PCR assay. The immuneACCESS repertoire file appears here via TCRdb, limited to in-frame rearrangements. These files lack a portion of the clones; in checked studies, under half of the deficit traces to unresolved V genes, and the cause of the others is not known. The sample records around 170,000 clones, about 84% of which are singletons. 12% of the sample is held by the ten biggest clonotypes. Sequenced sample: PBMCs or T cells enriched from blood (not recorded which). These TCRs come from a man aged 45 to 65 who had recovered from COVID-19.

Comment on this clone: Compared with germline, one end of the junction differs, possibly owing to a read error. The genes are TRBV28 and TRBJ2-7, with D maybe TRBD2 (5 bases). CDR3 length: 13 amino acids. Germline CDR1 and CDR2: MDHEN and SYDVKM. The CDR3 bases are TGTGCCAGCAGTGGAGGTATCCGGGCCGGGCACGACTTC. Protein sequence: CASSGGIRAGHDF. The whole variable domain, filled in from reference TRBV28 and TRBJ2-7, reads DVKVTQSSRYLVKRTGEKVFLECVQDMDHENMFWYRQDPGLGLRLIYFSYDVKMKEKGDIPEGYSVSREKKERFSLILESASTNQTSMYLCASSGGIRAGHDFGPGTRLTVT.

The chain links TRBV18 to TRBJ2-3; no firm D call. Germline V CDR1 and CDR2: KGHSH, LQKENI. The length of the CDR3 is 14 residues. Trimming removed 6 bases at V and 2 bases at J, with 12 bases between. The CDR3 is CASSPVQDTDTQYF. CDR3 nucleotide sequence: TGTGCCAGCTCCCCTGTGCAGGACACAGATACGCAGTATTTT. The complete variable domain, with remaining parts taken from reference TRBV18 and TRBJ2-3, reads NAGVMQNPRHLVRRRGQEARLRCSPMKGHSHVYWYRQLPEEGLKFMVYLQKENIIDESGMPKERFSAEFPKEGPSILRIQQVVRGDSAAYFCASSPVQDTDTQYFGPGTRLTVL.

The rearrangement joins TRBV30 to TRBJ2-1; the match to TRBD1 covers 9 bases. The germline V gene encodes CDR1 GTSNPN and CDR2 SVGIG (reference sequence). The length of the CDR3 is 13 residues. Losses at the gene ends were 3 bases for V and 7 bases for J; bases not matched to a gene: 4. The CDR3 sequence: CAWSIQGANEQFF. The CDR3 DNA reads TGTGCCTGGAGCATACAGGGGGCGAATGAGCAGTTCTTC.

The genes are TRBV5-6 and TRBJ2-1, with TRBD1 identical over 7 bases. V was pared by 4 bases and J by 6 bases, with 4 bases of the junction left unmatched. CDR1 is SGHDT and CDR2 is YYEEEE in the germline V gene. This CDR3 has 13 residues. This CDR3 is CASSKGTANEQFF. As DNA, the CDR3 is TGTGCCAGCAGCAAGGGGACAGCCAATGAGCAGTTCTTC.

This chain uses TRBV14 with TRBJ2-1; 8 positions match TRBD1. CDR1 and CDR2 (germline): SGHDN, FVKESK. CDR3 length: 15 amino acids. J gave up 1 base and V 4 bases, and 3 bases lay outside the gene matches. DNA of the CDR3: TGTGCCAGCAGCCCCGGGACAGGTTCCTACAATGAGCAGTTCTTC. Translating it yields CASSPGTGSYNEQFF.

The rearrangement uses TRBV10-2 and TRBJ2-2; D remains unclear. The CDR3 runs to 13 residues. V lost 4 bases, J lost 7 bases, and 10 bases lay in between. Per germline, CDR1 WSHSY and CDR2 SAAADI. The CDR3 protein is CASSVSTGGELFF. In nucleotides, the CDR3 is TGCGCCAGCAGTGTCTCGACGGGCGGGGAGCTGTTTTTT.

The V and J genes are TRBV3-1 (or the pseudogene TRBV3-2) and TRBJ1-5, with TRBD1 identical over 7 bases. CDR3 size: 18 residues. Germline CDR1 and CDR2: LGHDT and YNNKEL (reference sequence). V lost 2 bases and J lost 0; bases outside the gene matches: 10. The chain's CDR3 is CASSQRPGQENSNQPQHF. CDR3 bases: TGTGCCAGCAGCCAACGACCTGGACAGGAGAATAGCAATCAGCCCCAGCATTTT.

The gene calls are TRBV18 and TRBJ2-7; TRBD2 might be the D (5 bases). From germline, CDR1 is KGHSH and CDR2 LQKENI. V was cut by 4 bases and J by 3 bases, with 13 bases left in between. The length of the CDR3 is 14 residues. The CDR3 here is CASSLSGRNYEQYF. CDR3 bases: TGTGCCAGCTCACTCTCGGGAAGGAACTACGAGCAGTACTTC.

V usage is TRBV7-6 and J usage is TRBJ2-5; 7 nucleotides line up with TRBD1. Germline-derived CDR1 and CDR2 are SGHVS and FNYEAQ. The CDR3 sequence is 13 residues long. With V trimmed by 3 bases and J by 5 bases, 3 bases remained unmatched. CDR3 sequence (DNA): TGTGCCAGCAGCTTCGACAGGGACGAGACCCAGTACTTC. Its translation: CASSFDRDETQYF.

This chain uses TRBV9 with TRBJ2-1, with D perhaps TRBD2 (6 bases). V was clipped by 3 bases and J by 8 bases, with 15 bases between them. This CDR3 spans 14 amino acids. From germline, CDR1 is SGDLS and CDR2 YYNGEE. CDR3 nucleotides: TGTGCCAGCAGCGAAGCGGGCCAAGGGCATGAGCAGTTCTTC. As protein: CASSEAGQGHEQFF.